Listed below are T cell receptor beta chains from one sample, sequenced in a study of cytotoxic CD8 clonotypes in ibrutinib-treated CLL. Using immunoSEQ multiplex PCR, the repertoire was profiled, and TCRdb retains in-frame clones only, with some absent. The table shows 95,000 to 100,000 clones, with approximately 82% occurring only once. The material was PBMCs, obtained after 12 months of ibrutinib treatment. These receptors were taken from a human donor with chronic lymphocytic leukemia. Both conserved end residues are part of each CDR3. D genes are given only for firm matches. For some rows the clone size is stated as once, few or many, or as a class when expanded; others skip it.

v_gene: TRBV15
d_gene: -
abundance: few
j_gene: TRBJ1-5
CDR3nt: TGTGCCACCAGCAGAGGGAGCGATCAGCCCCAGCATTTT
CDR3aa: CATSRGSDQPQHF

v_gene: TRBV28
d_gene: TRBD1
abundance: -
j_gene: TRBJ1-2
CDR3nt: TGTGCCAGCAGCAAGGACAGGGGGCGCCACGGCTACACCTTC
CDR3aa: CASSKDRGRHGYTF

v_gene: TRBV6-1
d_gene: -
abundance: -
j_gene: TRBJ2-5
CDR3nt: TGTGCCAGCAGTGAAAGTATTACTGGAGAGACCCAGTACTTC
CDR3aa: CASSESITGETQYF

v_gene: TRBV6-5
d_gene: -
abundance: -
j_gene: TRBJ2-5
CDR3nt: TGTGCCAGCAGTTACGGGGCTAGCCAAGAGACCCAGTACTTC
CDR3aa: CASSYGASQETQYF

v_gene: TRBV7-2
d_gene: -
abundance: -
j_gene: TRBJ1-1
CDR3nt: TGTGCCAGCAGCTTAACGACAGGCCATGCCACTGAAGCTTTCTTT
CDR3aa: CASSLTTGHATEAFF

v_gene: TRBV5-5
d_gene: -
abundance: -
j_gene: TRBJ1-5
CDR3nt: TGTGCCAGCAGCTTGGGCGGTGGGGGCACTCAGCCCCAGCATTTT
CDR3aa: CASSLGGGGTQPQHF

v_gene: TRBV7-2
d_gene: -
abundance: -
j_gene: TRBJ2-5
CDR3nt: TGTGCCAGCAGCTTAAGTCTACAAGAGACCCAGTACTTC
CDR3aa: CASSLSLQETQYF

v_gene: TRBV11-1
d_gene: -
abundance: -
j_gene: TRBJ2-3
CDR3nt: TGTGCCAGTAGTTCTGCCACAGATACGCAGTATTTT
CDR3aa: CASSSATDTQYF

v_gene: TRBV7-9
d_gene: -
abundance: many
j_gene: TRBJ2-6
CDR3nt: TGTGCCAGCAGCTTCTCGGCTGGGGCCAACGTCCTGACTTTC
CDR3aa: CASSFSAGANVLTF

v_gene: TRBV9
d_gene: -
abundance: -
j_gene: TRBJ1-1
CDR3nt: TGTGCCAGCAGCTCCCTGGGAGGGAACACTGAAGCTTTCTTT
CDR3aa: CASSSLGGNTEAFF

v_gene: TRBV29-1
d_gene: TRBD1
abundance: -
j_gene: TRBJ2-1
CDR3nt: TGCAGCGTTAACAGGGGGCCCCACAATGAGCAGTTCTTC
CDR3aa: CSVNRGPHNEQFF

v_gene: TRBV21-1
d_gene: -
abundance: -
j_gene: TRBJ1-5
CDR3nt: TGTGCCAAAATCGGGGACAGGGAGGGCAATCAGCCCCAGCATTTT
CDR3aa: CAKIGDREGNQPQHF

v_gene: TRBV4-1
d_gene: -
abundance: few
j_gene: TRBJ1-5
CDR3nt: TGCGCCAGCAGCCAGCAACCCTCGGGGGTAAGCAATCAGCCCCAGCATTTT
CDR3aa: CASSQQPSGVSNQPQHF

v_gene: TRBV29-1
d_gene: -
abundance: -
j_gene: TRBJ2-7
CDR3nt: TGCAGCGTCGCACTAGGGCGCCTAACCTACGAGCAGTACTTC
CDR3aa: CSVALGRLTYEQYF

v_gene: TRBV7-2
d_gene: TRBD1
abundance: -
j_gene: TRBJ1-1
CDR3nt: TGTGCCAGCAGCTTTAACACAGGGGGCGGCACTGAAGCTTTCTTT
CDR3aa: CASSFNTGGGTEAFF

v_gene: TRBV28
d_gene: -
abundance: -
j_gene: TRBJ1-5
CDR3nt: TGTGCCAGCAGGGTAGCAGGGCAGCCCCAGCATTTT
CDR3aa: CASRVAGQPQHF

v_gene: TRBV6-1
d_gene: -
abundance: few
j_gene: TRBJ1-1
CDR3nt: TGTGCCAGCAGTGAAAGGGGAAGCAGGGCGAACACTGAAGCTTTCTTT
CDR3aa: CASSERGSRANTEAFF

v_gene: TRBV4-3
d_gene: TRBD2
abundance: -
j_gene: TRBJ2-1
CDR3nt: TGCGCCAGCAGCCAAGATAGTTCCACTAGCGGAGGTGAGCAGTTCTTC
CDR3aa: CASSQDSSTSGGEQFF

v_gene: TRBV2
d_gene: -
abundance: -
j_gene: TRBJ1-2
CDR3nt: TGTGCCAGCAGTGAAGCGGGCTATGGCTACACCTTC
CDR3aa: CASSEAGYGYTF

v_gene: TRBV5-4
d_gene: -
abundance: -
j_gene: TRBJ2-2
CDR3nt: TGTGCCAGCAGCTTGGTTCGGGACTCGAACACCGGGGAGCTGTTTTTT
CDR3aa: CASSLVRDSNTGELFF

v_gene: TRBV28
d_gene: -
abundance: -
j_gene: TRBJ2-7
CDR3nt: TGTGCCAGCAGGGGGCAATCCTACGAGCAGTACTTC
CDR3aa: CASRGQSYEQYF

v_gene: TRBV4-2
d_gene: TRBD2
abundance: -
j_gene: TRBJ2-1
CDR3nt: TGTGCCAGCAGCCAAGAACCGGCGGGGGGGCAGAGCTCCTACAATGAGCAGTTCTTC
CDR3aa: CASSQEPAGGQSSYNEQFF

v_gene: TRBV30
d_gene: -
abundance: -
j_gene: TRBJ1-2
CDR3nt: TGTGCCTGGAGTACTGGGGTCTATGGCTACACCTTC
CDR3aa: CAWSTGVYGYTF

v_gene: TRBV2
d_gene: -
abundance: few
j_gene: TRBJ1-5
CDR3nt: TGTGCCAGCACCCCGGGGGGGGAGTTGACCCAGCATTTT
CDR3aa: CASTPGGELTQHF

v_gene: TRBV30
d_gene: TRBD1
abundance: -
j_gene: TRBJ1-1
CDR3nt: TGTGCCTGGAGAAGACAGGGGTTGAACACTGAAGCTTTCTTT
CDR3aa: CAWRRQGLNTEAFF

v_gene: TRBV2
d_gene: -
abundance: once
j_gene: TRBJ1-6
CDR3nt: TGTGCCAGCAGTCTAGGGGGTCTGACATCTTATAATTCACCCCTCCACTTT
CDR3aa: CASSLGGLTSYNSPLHF

v_gene: TRBV27
d_gene: TRBD1
abundance: -
j_gene: TRBJ1-2
CDR3nt: TGTGCCAGCCGCGGAACAGGGGAAAGACTTTACTACACCTTC
CDR3aa: CASRGTGERLYYTF

v_gene: TRBV6-6
d_gene: TRBD1
abundance: once
j_gene: TRBJ1-2
CDR3nt: TGTGCCAGCAGTTACGAACTAGGGGGCAGGGATGGCTACACCTTC
CDR3aa: CASSYELGGRDGYTF

v_gene: TRBV29-1
d_gene: -
abundance: -
j_gene: TRBJ1-4
CDR3nt: TGCAGCGTAGGGACCTACAATGAAAAACTGTTTTTT
CDR3aa: CSVGTYNEKLFF

v_gene: TRBV18
d_gene: TRBD1
abundance: few
j_gene: TRBJ1-6
CDR3nt: TGTGCCTCTGATAGAGGGGGCGCTCGGCCCAATTCACCCCTCCACTTT
CDR3aa: CASDRGGARPNSPLHF

v_gene: TRBV6-6
d_gene: -
abundance: once
j_gene: TRBJ1-2
CDR3nt: TGTGCCAGGGAGGGTTACACCTTC
CDR3aa: CAREGYTF

v_gene: TRBV9
d_gene: -
abundance: -
j_gene: TRBJ2-5
CDR3nt: TGTGCCAGCAGCGTAGCCCCTAGGGGTTCGGAGACCCAGTACTTC
CDR3aa: CASSVAPRGSETQYF

v_gene: TRBV7-9
d_gene: -
abundance: once
j_gene: TRBJ1-3
CDR3nt: TGTGCCAGCAGCCTGGGTTCTGGAAACACCATATATTTT
CDR3aa: CASSLGSGNTIYF

v_gene: TRBV7-3
d_gene: -
abundance: -
j_gene: TRBJ2-4
CDR3nt: TGTGCCAGCAGTGGACTAGCCAAAAACATTCAGTACTTC
CDR3aa: CASSGLAKNIQYF

v_gene: TRBV7-9
d_gene: TRBD2
abundance: -
j_gene: TRBJ2-1
CDR3nt: TGTGCCAGCAGCGCGACCCCTAGCGGGGGCTCCTACAATGAGCAGTTCTTC
CDR3aa: CASSATPSGGSYNEQFF

v_gene: TRBV2
d_gene: -
abundance: -
j_gene: TRBJ1-5
CDR3nt: TGTGCCAGCACTAAGGAAGGTGGGCAGCCCCAGCATTTT
CDR3aa: CASTKEGGQPQHF

v_gene: TRBV5-6
d_gene: -
abundance: -
j_gene: TRBJ2-2
CDR3nt: TGTGCCAGCCTTTTGCAACGGGGCAGCATACACACCGGGGAGCTGTTTTTT
CDR3aa: CASLLQRGSIHTGELFF

v_gene: TRBV19
d_gene: -
abundance: -
j_gene: TRBJ1-2
CDR3nt: TGTGCCAGTTTAGCGCCGGAAGGTATTTTGCGGTACACCTTC
CDR3aa: CASLAPEGILRYTF

v_gene: TRBV5-6
d_gene: -
abundance: -
j_gene: TRBJ2-3
CDR3nt: TGTGCCAGCACCGAGGACGGCACAGATACGCAGTATTTT
CDR3aa: CASTEDGTDTQYF

v_gene: TRBV6-1
d_gene: -
abundance: few
j_gene: TRBJ2-7
CDR3nt: TGTGCCAGCAGTGGAGGGACAACTCGGGAGCAGTACTTC
CDR3aa: CASSGGTTREQYF

v_gene: TRBV30
d_gene: -
abundance: -
j_gene: TRBJ2-1
CDR3nt: TGTGCCTGGAGTATGGACTTCTACAATGAGCAGTTCTTC
CDR3aa: CAWSMDFYNEQFF